These T cell receptor beta chains were read from a single sample in a study of blood T cell repertoires in COVID-19. TCRdb's table, derived via immunoSEQ multiplex PCR, lists solely in-frame clones and lacks some. The repertoire has about 260,000 clones, approximately 87% of them found once; the top ten carry about 1.6%. The source material was peripheral blood. Every receptor here comes from a woman aged 40 to 55 who had recovered from COVID-19. Both conserved end residues are trimmed from each CDR3. A D gene is named only where the DNA matches it firmly. For some rows the clone size is stated as once, few or many, or as a class when expanded; others skip it.

TRBJ2-7 | once | TRBV21-1 | - | ASPRGYEQY
TRBJ2-1 | - | TRBV19 | TRBD1 | ASSLDRGNNEQF
TRBJ1-5 | - | TRBV19 | - | ASSGAGQTFQPQH
TRBJ1-2 | once | TRBV10-3 | - | AISVRDTNYGYT
TRBJ2-7 | - | TRBV7-9 | TRBD2 | ASSLYWSGGISYEQY
TRBJ1-5 | - | TRBV3-1/TRBV3-2 | - | ASSQELAGQPQH
TRBJ2-6 | - | TRBV5-4 | - | ASSPYSSGANVLT
TRBJ1-1 | - | TRBV5-1 | - | ASSPQAMNTEAF
TRBJ2-1 | once | TRBV4-3 | TRBD2 | ASSPLAGDPNEQF
TRBJ2-1 | - | TRBV7-9 | - | ASSLRRFHSYNEQF
TRBJ2-1 | few | TRBV28 | TRBD1 | ASSEQGSQF
TRBJ1-6 | - | TRBV6-1 | - | ASSEFFWDKNSPLH
TRBJ1-1 | - | TRBV19 | TRBD1 | ASSLGGADTEAF
TRBJ2-3 | - | TRBV10-3 | - | AIAAEVGASNTDTQY
TRBJ1-6 | - | TRBV27 | - | ASSPGREGPYNSPLH
TRBJ1-4 | - | TRBV19 | TRBD1 | ASASGQANEKLF
TRBJ2-1 | - | TRBV3-1/TRBV3-2 | - | ASSPTSTSYNEQF
TRBJ1-2 | - | TRBV16 | TRBD1 | ASSPLRGQGLSYGYT
TRBJ1-2 | once | TRBV3-1/TRBV3-2 | TRBD1 | ASSHGQGAAYT
TRBJ2-3 | - | TRBV4-1 | TRBD2 | ASSQGSGGPTDTQY
TRBJ2-1 | - | TRBV3-1/TRBV3-2 | TRBD2 | ASSQAPTSGGAREQF
TRBJ2-2 | - | TRBV6-5 | - | ASSIGGSNTGELF
TRBJ2-1 | - | TRBV11-2 | TRBD2 | ASSMGTIHEQF
TRBJ2-1 | - | TRBV2 | TRBD2 | ASSGTSLGIGEQF
TRBJ1-4 | - | TRBV5-6 | TRBD1 | ASSQMVGQGEKLF
TRBJ2-7 | - | TRBV19 | - | ASSPRTGFSYEQY
TRBJ2-7 | - | TRBV7-2 | TRBD1 | ASSSRQGLYEQY
TRBJ2-7 | - | TRBV30 | - | AWSTGSEQY
TRBJ1-3 | once | TRBV10-3 | - | AISGNGGGNTIY
TRBJ1-2 | - | TRBV2 | TRBD1 | ASQGDGYGYT
TRBJ2-7 | - | TRBV6-1 | TRBD1 | ASSDRDRGSYEQY
TRBJ2-7 | - | TRBV7-2 | TRBD2 | ASSLTSGVQYEQY
TRBJ2-7 | - | TRBV13 | - | ASSVRAASYEQY
TRBJ2-7 | - | TRBV9 | - | ASSVEGEAYEQY
TRBJ1-1 | - | TRBV18 | - | ASSIWNTEAF
TRBJ2-3 | - | TRBV10-3 | TRBD2 | AISPNLAGGITDTQY
TRBJ2-5 | - | TRBV16 | - | ASSQSRTSQETQY
TRBJ2-1 | - | TRBV11-2 | TRBD1 | ASSFSGGNFGNEQF
TRBJ2-7 | once | TRBV10-2 | TRBD2 | ASRETSGGAGEQY
TRBJ1-2 | - | TRBV6-1 | TRBD1 | ASSEDRGRDYGYT
TRBJ2-7 | few | TRBV5-6 | - | ASSFIQSYEQY
TRBJ1-2 | - | TRBV6-2/TRBV6-3 | - | ASSYGIPGHLYGYT
TRBJ2-5 | - | TRBV5-1 | TRBD2 | ASRPGTTQETQY